This T cell receptor beta chain was identified in a study of shared clonotypes between healthy human individuals. Germline-derived CDR1 and CDR2 are LNHDA and SQIVND (reference sequence). The CDR3 runs 14 residues. V trimming: 5 bases; J trimming: 6 bases; junction bases outside the gene matches: 4. Here immunoSEQ multiplex PCR was the method, and the copy in TCRdb shows in-frame clones only, minus some. The sample has about 490,000 clones; less than 80% are singletons. Specimen: PBMCs. The chain recombines TRBV19 with TRBJ1-5; 10 bases are a match to TRBD1. The clonotype originates from a woman aged 40 to 55 in good health. Some clones in this sample may be carry-over from other donors' samples. In DNA, the CDR3 is TGTGCCAGTAGTTTTGGACAGGGGGGTCAGCCCCAGCATTTT. It specifies CASSFGQGGQPQHF.